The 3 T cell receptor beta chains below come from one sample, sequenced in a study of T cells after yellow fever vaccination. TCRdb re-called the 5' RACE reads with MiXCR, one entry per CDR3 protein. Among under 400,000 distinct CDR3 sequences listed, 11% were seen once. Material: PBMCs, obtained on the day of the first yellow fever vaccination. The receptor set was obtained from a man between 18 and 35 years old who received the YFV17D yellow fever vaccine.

CDR3 amino acids: CASSHGLAVYNEQFF. In DNA, the CDR3 is TGTGCCAGCAGCCACGGACTAGCGGTTTACAATGAGCAGTTCTTC. This sequence joins TRBV7-9 and TRBJ2-1, with 10 positions matching TRBD2. Germline CDR1 is SEHNR and CDR2 is FQNEAQ (reference sequence). V shed 5 bases and J 4 bases; nucleotides not matched to a gene: 5. This CDR3 region has 15 residues.

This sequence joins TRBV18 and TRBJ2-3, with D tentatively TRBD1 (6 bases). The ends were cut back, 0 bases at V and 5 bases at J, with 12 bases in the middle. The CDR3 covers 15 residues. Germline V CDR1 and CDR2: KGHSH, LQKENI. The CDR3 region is CASSPPSTQGDTQYF. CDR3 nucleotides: TGTGCCAGCTCACCACCGTCGACACAGGGAGATACGCAGTATTTT.

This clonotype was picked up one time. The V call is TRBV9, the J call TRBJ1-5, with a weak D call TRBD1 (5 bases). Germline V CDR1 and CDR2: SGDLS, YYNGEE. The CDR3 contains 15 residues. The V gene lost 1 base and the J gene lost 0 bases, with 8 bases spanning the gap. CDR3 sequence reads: CASSVMGDSNQPQHF. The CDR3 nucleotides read TGTGCCAGCAGCGTAATGGGGGATAGCAATCAGCCCCAGCATTTT.